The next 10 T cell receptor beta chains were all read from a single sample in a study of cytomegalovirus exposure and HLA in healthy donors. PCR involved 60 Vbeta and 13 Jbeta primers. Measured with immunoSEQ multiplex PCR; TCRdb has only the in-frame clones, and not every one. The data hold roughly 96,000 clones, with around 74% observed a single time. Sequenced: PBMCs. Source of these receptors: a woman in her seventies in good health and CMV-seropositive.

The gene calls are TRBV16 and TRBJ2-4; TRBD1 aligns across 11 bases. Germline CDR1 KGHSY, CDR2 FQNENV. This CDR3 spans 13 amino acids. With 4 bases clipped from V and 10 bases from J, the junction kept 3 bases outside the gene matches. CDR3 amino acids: CASSRRDRGIQYF. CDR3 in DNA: TGTGCCAGCAGCCGCCGGGACAGGGGGATTCAGTACTTC. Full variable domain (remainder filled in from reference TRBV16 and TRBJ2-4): GEEVAQTPKHLVRGEGQKAKLYCAPIKGHSYVFWYQQVLKNEFKFLISFQNENVFDETGMPKERFSAKCLPNSPCSLEIQATKLEDSAVYFCASSRRDRGIQYFGAGTRLSVL.

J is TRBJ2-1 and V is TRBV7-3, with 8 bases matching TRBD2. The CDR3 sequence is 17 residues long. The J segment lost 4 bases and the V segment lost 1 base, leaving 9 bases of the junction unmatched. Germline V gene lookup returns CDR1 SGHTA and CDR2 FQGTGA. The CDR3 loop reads CASSLNPGLEGYNEQFF. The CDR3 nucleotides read TGTGCCAGCAGCTTAAACCCGGGACTAGAGGGATACAATGAGCAGTTCTTC.

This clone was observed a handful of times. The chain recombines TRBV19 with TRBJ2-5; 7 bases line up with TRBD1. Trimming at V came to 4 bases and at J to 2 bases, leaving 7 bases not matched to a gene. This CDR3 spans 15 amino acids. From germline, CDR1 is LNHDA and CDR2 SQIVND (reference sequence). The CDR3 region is CASSRGGRSQETQYF. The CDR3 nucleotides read TGTGCCAGTAGTAGAGGGGGCAGATCTCAAGAGACCCAGTACTTC.

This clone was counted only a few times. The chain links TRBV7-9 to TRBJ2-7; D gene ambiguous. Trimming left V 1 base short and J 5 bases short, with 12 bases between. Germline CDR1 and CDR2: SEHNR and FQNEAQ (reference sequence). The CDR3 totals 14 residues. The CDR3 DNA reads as TGTGCCAGCAGCTTAGAGTCCGGTGCCCACGAGCAGTACTTC. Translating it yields CASSLESGAHEQYF.

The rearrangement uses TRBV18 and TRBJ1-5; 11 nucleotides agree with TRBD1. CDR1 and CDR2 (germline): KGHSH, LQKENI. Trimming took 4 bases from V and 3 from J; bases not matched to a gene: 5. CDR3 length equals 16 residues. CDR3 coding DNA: TGTGCCAGCTCACAAGGACAGGGGGCCCTCAATCAGCCCCAGCATTTT. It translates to CASSQGQGALNQPQHF.

The CDR3 region has the DNA TGTGCCAGCAGCTTGAAGGGGGGGATCACCGGGGAGCTGTTTTTT. Protein product: CASSLKGGITGELFF. The chain recombines TRBV5-4 with TRBJ2-2; a possible D gene is TRBD2 (7 bases). V gave up 1 base and J gave up 4 bases, with 11 bases separating them. Germline lookup yields CDR1 SGHNT and CDR2 YYREEE (reference sequence). The CDR3 consists of 15 residues.

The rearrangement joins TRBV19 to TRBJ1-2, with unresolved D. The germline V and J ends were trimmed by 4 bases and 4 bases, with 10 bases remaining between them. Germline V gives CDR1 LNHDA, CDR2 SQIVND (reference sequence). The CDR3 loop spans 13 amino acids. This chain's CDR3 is CASSKAVFYGYTF. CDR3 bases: TGTGCCAGTAGTAAGGCGGTCTTCTATGGCTACACCTTC.

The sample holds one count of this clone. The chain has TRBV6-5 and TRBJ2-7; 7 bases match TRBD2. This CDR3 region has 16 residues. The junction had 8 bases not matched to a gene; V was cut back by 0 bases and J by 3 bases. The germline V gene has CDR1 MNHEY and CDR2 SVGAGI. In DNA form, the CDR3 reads TGTGCCAGCAGTTACTCGGTGTTCCCTAGCGGCTACGAGCAGTACTTC. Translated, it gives CASSYSVFPSGYEQYF.

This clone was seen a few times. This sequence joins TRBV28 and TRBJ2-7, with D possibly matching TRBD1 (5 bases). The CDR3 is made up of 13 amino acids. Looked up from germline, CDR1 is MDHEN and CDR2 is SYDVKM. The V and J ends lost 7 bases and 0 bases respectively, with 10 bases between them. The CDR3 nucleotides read TGTGCCAGCAACCTAGACAGCTCCTACGAGCAGTACTTC. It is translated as CASNLDSSYEQYF.

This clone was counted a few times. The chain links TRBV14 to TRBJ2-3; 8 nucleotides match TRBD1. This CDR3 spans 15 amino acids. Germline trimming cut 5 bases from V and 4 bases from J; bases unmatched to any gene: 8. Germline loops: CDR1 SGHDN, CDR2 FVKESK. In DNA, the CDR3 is TGTGCCAGCAGCGGCCGGGACAGGAGCCCAGATACGCAGTATTTT. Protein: CASSGRDRSPDTQYF.